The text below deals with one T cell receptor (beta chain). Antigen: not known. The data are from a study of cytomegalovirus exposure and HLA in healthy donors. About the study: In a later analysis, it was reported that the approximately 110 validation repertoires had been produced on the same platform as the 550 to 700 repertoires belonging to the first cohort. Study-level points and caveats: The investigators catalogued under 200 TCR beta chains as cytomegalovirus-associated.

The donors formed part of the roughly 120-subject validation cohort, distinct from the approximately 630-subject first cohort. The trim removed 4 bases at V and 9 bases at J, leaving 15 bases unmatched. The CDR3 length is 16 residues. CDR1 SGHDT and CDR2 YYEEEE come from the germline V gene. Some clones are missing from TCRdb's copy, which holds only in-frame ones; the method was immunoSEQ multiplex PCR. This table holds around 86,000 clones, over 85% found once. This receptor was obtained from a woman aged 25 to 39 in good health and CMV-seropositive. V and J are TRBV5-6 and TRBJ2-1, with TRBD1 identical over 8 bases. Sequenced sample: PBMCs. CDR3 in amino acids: CASSPLMTGVGGEQFF. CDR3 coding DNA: TGTGCCAGCAGCCCATTAATGACAGGGGTGGGAGGTGAGCAGTTCTTC.